The source of this T cell receptor beta chain is a study of T-cell memory formation after mild COVID-19. Whole-study context: Among the donors, TCR clusters were largely specific to each donor.

A single record per CDR3 protein comes from TCRdb applying MiXCR to the 5' RACE reads. The sample yields about 200,000 distinct CDR3 sequences, approximately 20% seen once. In germline, CDR1 is SGHRS, CDR2 YFSETQ. CDR3 length equals 16 residues. The germline V and J ends were trimmed by 0 bases and 3 bases, with 13 bases remaining between them. General study findings and limits: Chiefly within CM and EM were the contracting CD4+ clones; CD8+ ones were within EMRA. The SARS-CoV-2 specificity of second-wave clones reaching peak at day 37 remained unverified.

On this clonotype: The antigen remains unidentified.

Material: PBMCs or a T cell subset sorted from them (not recorded which). The rearrangement links TRBV5-1 to TRBJ2-1, with D possibly matching TRBD2 (6 bases). The receptor comes from an adult woman who had mild COVID-19 (a few samples of this study predate the infection). Cell type and time point are not known. The CDR3 DNA is TGCGCCAGCAGCTTGGAGGTGGGGCGGGGCTACAATGAGCAGTTCTTC. Residues: CASSLEVGRGYNEQFF. The full variable domain, rest sourced from reference TRBV5-1 and TRBJ2-1, is KAGVTQTPRYLIKTRGQQVTLSCSPISGHRSVSWYQQTPGQGLQFLFEYFSETQRNKGNFPGRFSGRQFSNSRSEMNVSTLELGDSALYLCASSLEVGRGYNEQFFGPGTRLTVL.